These 26 T cell receptor beta chains share one sample of origin, sequenced in a study of blood T cell repertoires in COVID-19. Clones were sequenced by immunoSEQ multiplex PCR, and TCRdb holds only the in-frame ones, with some missing. The data contain about 250,000 clones, around 80% of them singletons. The sequencing input was peripheral blood. Receptors originate from a man aged 35 to 55 with active or convalescent COVID-19.

This clone is a singleton in its sample. The J gene is TRBJ2-2, the V gene TRBV18, with D unresolved. Trimming cost V 2 bases and J 0 bases, with 10 bases left between them. The CDR3 covers 16 residues. Germline assignment: CDR1 KGHSH and CDR2 LQKENI. The CDR3 region has the DNA TGTGCCAGCTCACCAGTTGAGGCCACGAACACCGGGGAGCTGTTTTTT. Protein sequence: CASSPVEATNTGELFF.

The chain has TRBV27 and TRBJ2-2, with D unclear. The CDR3 spans 13 residues. CDR1 is MNHEY and CDR2 is SMNVEV in the germline V gene (reference sequence). Trimming removed 4 bases at V and 3 bases at J, with 6 bases between. This CDR3 reads CASSSTHTGELFF. The CDR3 DNA follows: TGTGCCAGCAGTTCGACACACACCGGGGAGCTGTTTTTT.

The gene calls are TRBV4-3 and TRBJ1-5; D might be TRBD1 (5 bases). Per germline, CDR1 LGHNA and CDR2 YSLEER. Trimming removed 0 bases at V and 2 bases at J, with 8 bases between. The CDR3 runs to 15 residues. DNA for the CDR3: TGCGCCAGCAGCCAAGAGGGGGGTGGCAATCAGCCCCAGCATTTT. Translated, it gives CASSQEGGGNQPQHF.

The chain has TRBV6-1 and TRBJ2-4; a weak D match, TRBD2 (6 bases). CDR3 size: 16 residues. CDR1 and CDR2 (germline): MNHNS, SASEGT. V was trimmed by 4 bases and J by 10 bases, leaving 23 bases between them. DNA of the CDR3: TGTGCCAGCAGTGCAACGACTAGTCTCGGGCCCCGGATTCAGTACTTC. Protein: CASSATTSLGPRIQYF.

The chain recombines TRBV9 with TRBJ1-2, with D tentatively TRBD1 (5 bases). Germline values: CDR1 SGDLS, CDR2 YYNGEE. This CDR3 is 15 amino acids long. Trimming shortened V by 4 bases and J by 6 bases, and 19 bases separated the two germline ends. The CDR3 DNA reads TGTGCCAGCAGCCCCCTGGGGGAGGGGCGCAATGGCTACACCTTC. Translated, it gives CASSPLGEGRNGYTF.

This clone was counted only a few times. V is TRBV3-1 (or the pseudogene TRBV3-2) and J is TRBJ1-1; TRBD1 might be the D (5 bases). CDR3 length: 14 residues. Germline CDR1 is LGHDT and CDR2 is YNNKEL (reference sequence). Trimming removed 4 bases from V and 5 bases from J, with 14 bases in between. Here the CDR3 reads CASSLSQGGTEAFF. The CDR3 DNA sequence: TGTGCCAGCAGCCTAAGCCAGGGAGGGACTGAAGCTTTCTTT.

The V call is TRBV20-1, the J call TRBJ2-3; TRBD2 matches at 7 bases. Trimming cost V 3 bases and J 0 bases; bases outside gene matches: 9. The CDR3 has 16 residues. CDR1 DFQATT and CDR2 SNEGSKA come from the germline V gene (reference sequence). CDR3 DNA sequence: TGCAGTGCTAGTGACCCGGGGGGATCTAGCACAGATACGCAGTATTTT. Its protein product is CSASDPGGSSTDTQYF.

The chain has TRBV30 and TRBJ1-2; possibly TRBD1 for D (5 bases). Germline loops: CDR1 GTSNPN, CDR2 SVGIG (reference sequence). The CDR3 has 14 residues. With 4 bases removed from V and 4 bases from J, the gap between germline ends came to 16 bases. This chain's CDR3 is CAWIRRGVSYGYTF. As DNA, the CDR3 is TGTGCCTGGATACGCCGGGGGGTCTCCTATGGCTACACCTTC.

The V and J genes are TRBV29-1 and TRBJ1-2, with 7 bases lining up with TRBD1. The germline V gene encodes CDR1 SQVTM and CDR2 ANQGSEA. This CDR3 spans 14 amino acids. Unmatched junction bases numbered 11, after V lost 3 bases and J lost 7 bases. The DNA for the CDR3 is TGCAGCGTTGAGAAGGGGGCGGCCCGGGGTGGCTACACCTTC. Amino acid sequence: CSVEKGAARGGYTF.

The rearrangement joins TRBV10-1 to TRBJ2-1; the D gene is possibly TRBD2 (6 bases). This CDR3 is 17 amino acids long. The germline CDR1 and CDR2 sequences are WNHNN and SYGVQD (reference sequence). V lost 0 bases and J 2 bases, leaving 14 bases between the germline ends. The CDR3 reads CASSESMGIAAYNEQFF. The CDR3 DNA reads TGCGCCAGCAGTGAGTCAATGGGAATAGCGGCCTACAATGAGCAGTTCTTC.

The chain recombines TRBV15 with TRBJ1-2, with D unclear. CDR3 size: 15 residues. Trimming cost V 0 bases and J 7 bases, with 15 bases left between them. From germline, CDR1 is LNHNV and CDR2 YYDKDF (reference sequence). CDR3 loop: CATSRDWREESGYTF. CDR3 in DNA: TGTGCCACCAGCAGAGATTGGAGGGAGGAGTCTGGCTACACCTTC.

This clone has just a few counts. J is TRBJ1-2 and V is TRBV11-3; D gene unclear. The CDR3 totals 13 residues. Per germline, CDR1 SGHNT and CDR2 YENEEA. Trimming left V 0 bases short and J 8 bases short, with 10 bases between. CDR3 nucleotides: TGTGCCAGCAGCTTAGATAGAGAGGAAGGCTACACCTTC. Translation: CASSLDREEGYTF. The full variable domain, its missing parts supplied by reference TRBV11-3 and TRBJ1-2, is EAGVVQSPRYKIIEKKQPVAFWCNPISGHNTLYWYLQNLGQGPELLIRYENEEAVDDSQLPKDRFSAERLKGVDSTLKIQPAELGDSAVYLCASSLDREEGYTFGSGTRLTVV.

The chain links TRBV2 to TRBJ2-7; D may be TRBD2 (6 bases). Germline lookup yields CDR1 SNHLY and CDR2 FYNNEI. With 8 bases removed from V and 6 bases from J, the gap between germline ends came to 20 bases. CDR3 length: 14 residues. DNA for the CDR3: TGTGCCAGCGGTGCCCAGACTAGTTTCTCCGAGCAGTACTTC. It codes for CASGAQTSFSEQYF.

This rearrangement joins TRBV6-2 or TRBV6-3 to TRBJ1-2; the D is unclear. The length of the CDR3 is 11 residues. The germline V and J ends were trimmed by 6 bases and 5 bases, with 7 bases remaining between them. Germline CDR1 MNHEY, CDR2 SVGEGT. The CDR3 nucleotides read TGTGCCAGCAGCCGGACTTATGGCTACACCTTC. Translated: CASSRTYGYTF.

V and J are TRBV4-3 and TRBJ2-2; 9 bases agree with TRBD1. Trimming took 3 bases from V and 3 from J; bases not matched to a gene: 8. Germline-derived CDR1 and CDR2 are LGHNA and YSLEER. CDR3 length: 17 residues. This chain's CDR3 is CASSHNTGTGYTGELFF. CDR3 nucleotides: TGCGCCAGCAGCCACAACACCGGGACAGGGTACACCGGGGAGCTGTTTTTT.

This chain uses TRBV7-9 with TRBJ2-2, with 12 nucleotides matching TRBD1. This CDR3 contains 18 residues. CDR1 and CDR2 (germline): SEHNR, FQNEAQ (reference sequence). V trimming: 6 bases; J trimming: 6 bases; junction bases outside the gene matches: 14. This chain's CDR3 is CASRPKRGQGAMAGELFF. CDR3 coding DNA: TGTGCCAGCAGACCGAAGCGGGGACAGGGGGCGATGGCCGGGGAGCTGTTTTTT.

V usage is TRBV2 and J usage is TRBJ1-1; 9 bases are shared with TRBD1. This CDR3 comprises 12 residues. Germline V CDR1 and CDR2: SNHLY, FYNNEI. V gave up 6 bases and J gave up 4 bases; unmatched junction bases: 0. CDR3 bases: TGTGCCAGCAGGGGACAGGGCACTGAAGCTTTCTTT. Its translation is CASRGQGTEAFF.

This sequence joins TRBV29-1 and TRBJ2-7, with D perhaps TRBD1 (6 bases). CDR3 length: 15 amino acids. Trimming pared 4 bases from V and 3 bases from J, leaving 19 bases between. The V gene's germline CDR1 is SQVTM and CDR2 ANQGSEA. As DNA, the CDR3 is TGCAGCGTTGGAGACAGGCCAGGTTACGGCTACGAGCAGTACTTC. Amino acid sequence: CSVGDRPGYGYEQYF.

The rearrangement joins TRBV2 to TRBJ1-5, with 10 positions matching TRBD1. The CDR3 sequence is 15 residues long. V lost 4 bases, J lost 7 bases, and 7 bases stayed unmatched. Germline assignment: CDR1 SNHLY and CDR2 FYNNEI. The CDR3 loop reads CASSGPGQGNQPQHF. CDR3 in DNA: TGTGCCAGCAGTGGCCCGGGACAGGGGAACCAGCCCCAGCATTTT.

On this clone: Within the sample, other DNA sequences also encode this same CDR3. The chain joins TRBV12-5 to TRBJ1-6; no definite D call. Germline CDR1 and CDR2: LGHNT and FRNRAP. Trimming cost V 0 bases and J 4 bases, with 13 bases left between them. The CDR3 consists of 17 residues. CDR3 residues: CASGLVRGGFYNSPLHF. The CDR3 DNA sequence: TGTGCTAGTGGTTTGGTACGGGGAGGGTTTTATAATTCACCCCTCCACTTT.

The rearrangement joins TRBV7-9 to TRBJ2-2; D unclear. Germline assignment: CDR1 SEHNR and CDR2 FQNEAQ (reference sequence). The V end was cut by 3 bases, the J end by 6 bases, with 5 bases between. The CDR3 is 12 amino acids. DNA of the CDR3: TGTGCCAGCAGCTTGAGCTCCGGGGAGCTGTTTTTT. This encodes CASSLSSGELFF. Looking up the rest from reference TRBV7-9 and TRBJ2-2 gives the full variable domain: DTGVSQNPRHKITKRGQNVTFRCDPISEHNRLYWYRQTLGQGPEFLTYFQNEAQLEKSRLLSDRFSAERPKGSFSTLEIQRTEQGDSAMYLCASSLSSGELFFGEGSRLTVL.

The V call is TRBV7-9, the J call TRBJ1-1, with D possibly being TRBD1 (6 bases). Trimming took 5 bases from V and 2 from J, leaving 24 bases between them. This CDR3 region has 18 residues. CDR1 and CDR2 (germline): SEHNR, FQNEAQ (reference sequence). The CDR3 region is CASSPPSRWVQGNTEAFF. In nucleotides, the CDR3 is TGTGCCAGCAGCCCCCCCTCAAGATGGGTACAGGGTAACACTGAAGCTTTCTTT.

This clone was detected only once. CDR3 loop: CASEDTINEKLFF. DNA of the CDR3: TGTGCCAGCGAGGACACCATTAATGAAAAACTGTTTTTT. The chain uses TRBV6-5 and TRBJ1-4; D perhaps matches TRBD1 (5 bases). Germline V gives CDR1 MNHEY, CDR2 SVGAGI. V was pared by 8 bases and J by 4 bases, with 11 bases between. The length of the CDR3 is 13 residues.

The rearrangement joins TRBV12-3 or TRBV12-4 to TRBJ2-5; 8 bases line up with TRBD2. The CDR3 is made up of 12 amino acids. The junction had 2 bases not matched to a gene; V was cut back by 7 bases and J by 4 bases. The CDR3 loop is CASKAGGETQYF. The CDR3 DNA sequence: TGTGCCAGCAAGGCGGGAGGAGAGACCCAGTACTTC.

A word on this clone: This sample also contains other DNA sequences that code for the same CDR3. The chain carries TRBV19 and TRBJ2-7, with 8 bases matching TRBD1. Germline lookup yields CDR1 LNHDA and CDR2 SQIVND (reference sequence). V lost 3 bases, J lost 5 bases, and 3 bases stayed unmatched. The CDR3 extends over 13 amino acids. CDR3 coding DNA: TGTGCCAGTAGTATCGGACAGGGCCACGAGCAGTACTTC. Translation: CASSIGQGHEQYF. Based on the CDR3 plus reference TRBV19 and TRBJ2-7, the full variable domain is DGGITQSPKYLFRKEGQNVTLSCEQNLNHDAMYWYRQDPGQGLRLIYYSQIVNDFQKGDIAEGYSVSREKKESFPLTVTSAQKNPTAFYLCASSIGQGHEQYFGPGTRLTVT.

This clone turned up a few times. The chain is built from TRBV19 and TRBJ1-2; tentatively, D is TRBD1 (5 bases). The CDR3 is 14 amino acids. Germline assignment: CDR1 LNHDA and CDR2 SQIVND (reference sequence). V was cut by 6 bases and J by 5 bases, with 16 bases left in between. The CDR3 bases are TGTGCCAGTAGGGATTGGGGCAGCCTTTATGGCTACACCTTC. Protein product: CASRDWGSLYGYTF. Variable domain in full (rest from reference TRBV19 and TRBJ1-2): DGGITQSPKYLFRKEGQNVTLSCEQNLNHDAMYWYRQDPGQGLRLIYYSQIVNDFQKGDIAEGYSVSREKKESFPLTVTSAQKNPTAFYLCASRDWGSLYGYTFGSGTRLTVV.